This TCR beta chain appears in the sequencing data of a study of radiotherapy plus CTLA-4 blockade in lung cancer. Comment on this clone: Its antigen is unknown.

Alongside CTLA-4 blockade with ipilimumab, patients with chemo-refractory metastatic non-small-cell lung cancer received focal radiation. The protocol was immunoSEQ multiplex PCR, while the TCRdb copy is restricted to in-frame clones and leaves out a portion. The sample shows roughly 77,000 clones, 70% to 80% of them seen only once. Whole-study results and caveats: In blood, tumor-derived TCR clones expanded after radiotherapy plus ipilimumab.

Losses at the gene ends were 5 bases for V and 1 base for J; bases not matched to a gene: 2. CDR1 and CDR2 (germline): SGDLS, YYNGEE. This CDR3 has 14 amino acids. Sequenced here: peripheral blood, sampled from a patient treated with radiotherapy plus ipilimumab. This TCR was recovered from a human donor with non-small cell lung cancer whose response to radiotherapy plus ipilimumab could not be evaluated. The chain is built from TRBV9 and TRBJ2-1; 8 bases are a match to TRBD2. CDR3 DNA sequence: TGTGCCAGCAGTGGGACTAGTTCCTACAATGAGCAGTTCTTC. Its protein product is CASSGTSSYNEQFF.